One sample yielded the 14 T cell receptor beta chains listed below, sequenced in a study of human T cells and chemical hapten exposure. TCRdb analysed the RACE reads with MiXCR anew, one entry per CDR3 protein. The data contain over 55,000 distinct CDR3 sequences, 11% of them seen just once; the ten biggest clones take up more than 1.3%. Time point defined: patch test 3, about 24 weeks after DPC sensitization. The treatment denotes: therapeutic diphenylcyclopropenone sensitization with weekly scalp DPC. The material was whole blood, obtained in connection with sensitization to the hapten diphenylcyclopropenone (DPC). The receptors were sampled from a woman in her fifties or sixties with alopecia areata. Some clones in this sample may be carry-over from other donors' samples.

V gene TRBV20-1 combines with J gene TRBJ2-7; 13 nucleotides match TRBD2. The V gene's germline CDR1 is DFQATT and CDR2 SNEGSKA (reference sequence). V was pared by 4 bases and J by 0 bases, with 3 bases of the junction left unmatched. The CDR3 is 15 residues long. The CDR3 DNA reads TGCAGTGCTAACGGACTAGCGGGGGCCTCCTACGAGCAGTACTTC. Encoded protein: CSANGLAGASYEQYF.

The chain uses TRBV7-8 and TRBJ2-3, with TRBD2 identical over 8 bases. The CDR3 extends over 15 amino acids. Germline values: CDR1 SGHVS, CDR2 FQNEAQ. With 7 bases clipped from V and 6 bases from J, the junction kept 12 bases outside the gene matches. The CDR3 spells CASTQAGRALDTQYF. The CDR3 DNA reads as TGTGCCAGCACCCAAGCCGGGAGGGCCCTCGATACGCAGTATTTT.

This clonotype was observed at least ten times. J is TRBJ2-5 and V is TRBV2; 7 bases are shared with TRBD2. The CDR3 is made up of 16 amino acids. V dropped 2 bases and J dropped 1; count of bases not matched to a gene: 7. Germline-derived CDR1 and CDR2 are SNHLY and FYNNEI. The CDR3 reads CASSEYSGRAQETQYF. DNA of the CDR3: TGTGCCAGCAGTGAATATTCAGGGAGGGCCCAAGAGACCCAGTACTTC.

The rearrangement joins TRBV27 to TRBJ2-7; D perhaps matches TRBD1 (6 bases). The V gene lost 6 bases and the J gene lost 4 bases, with 10 bases spanning the gap. The CDR3 is 12 amino acids. CDR1 MNHEY and CDR2 SMNVEV come from the germline V gene (reference sequence). In nucleotides, the CDR3 is TGTGCCAGCAGCCGCACAGGGTACGAGCAGTACTTC. Its translation: CASSRTGYEQYF.

This clonotype was detected only a few times. CDR3 coding DNA: TGTGCCACCGTGGAGCTCAATCAGCCCCAGCATTTT. Its translation: CATVELNQPQHF. The genes are TRBV28 and TRBJ1-5, with no clear D. CDR3 length equals 12 residues. V lost 10 bases, J lost 3 bases, and 10 bases lay in between. Germline V gene data show CDR1 as MDHEN and CDR2 as SYDVKM.

The V gene is TRBV14, the J gene TRBJ1-2; maybe TRBD1 (5 bases). Germline values: CDR1 SGHDN, CDR2 FVKESK. V was cut by 0 bases and J by 7 bases, with 18 bases left in between. CDR3 length equals 16 residues. The CDR3 loop is CASSQDRFAGSFGYTF. CDR3 nucleotide sequence: TGTGCCAGCAGCCAAGACCGTTTTGCAGGGTCGTTTGGCTACACCTTC.

This clonotype showed up just a few times. V gene TRBV11-2 combines with J gene TRBJ1-2, with D perhaps TRBD1 (6 bases). The V gene lost 3 bases and the J gene lost 8 bases, with 13 bases spanning the gap. From germline, CDR1 is SGHAT and CDR2 FQNNGV. This CDR3 spans 13 amino acids. CDR3 nucleotides: TGTGCCAGCAGCTTCAAGGGGGATCAGGGCTACACCTTC. Translating gives CASSFKGDQGYTF.

This clonotype has at least ten counts. The chain joins TRBV2 to TRBJ2-2; TRBD2 might be the D (5 bases). With 10 bases removed from V and 3 bases from J, the gap between germline ends came to 24 bases. The CDR3 is 17 residues long. Germline V lookup: CDR1 SNHLY, CDR2 FYNNEI. CDR3 protein: CATQLFGGGSYTGELFF. Written as DNA, the CDR3 is TGTGCCACACAACTTTTTGGTGGCGGGTCCTACACCGGGGAGCTGTTTTTT.

This clonotype has more than one count but fewer than ten. This chain joins TRBV7-9 and TRBJ2-3; the match to TRBD2 covers 7 bases. The V gene end was trimmed by 5 bases and the J gene end by 5 bases; junction bases not matched to a gene: 7. This CDR3 region has 14 residues. Germline-derived CDR1 and CDR2 are SEHNR and FQNEAQ (reference sequence). CDR3 region: CASSPSGAEDTQYF. The CDR3 coding sequence is TGTGCCAGCAGCCCCAGCGGGGCGGAAGATACGCAGTATTTT. Drawing the rest from reference TRBV7-9 and TRBJ2-3, the complete variable domain is DTGVSQNPRHKITKRGQNVTFRCDPISEHNRLYWYRQTLGQGPEFLTYFQNEAQLEKSRLLSDRFSAERPKGSFSTLEIQRTEQGDSAMYLCASSPSGAEDTQYFGPGTRLTVL.

In this sample, this clonotype turned up a few times. The V gene is TRBV6-6, the J gene TRBJ2-7; perhaps TRBD1 as D (6 bases). The V end was cut by 4 bases, the J end by 3 bases, with 10 bases between. This CDR3 has 13 residues. Germline-derived CDR1 and CDR2 are MNHNY and SVGAGI (reference sequence). CDR3 sequence reads: CASSWDTYYEQYF. CDR3 nucleotides: TGTGCCAGCAGTTGGGACACCTACTACGAGCAGTACTTC.

Only a few counts were recorded for this clonotype. The rearrangement joins TRBV3-1 to TRBJ2-7, with D maybe TRBD1 (5 bases). Germline V lookup: CDR1 LGHDT, CDR2 YNNKEL (reference sequence). This CDR3 region has 17 residues. Between the trimmed V and J ends, which lost 0 bases and 7 bases, there was a span of 22 bases. The chain's CDR3 is CASSQEGARGGAEEQYF. The CDR3 DNA follows: TGTGCCAGCAGCCAAGAAGGCGCAAGGGGTGGGGCGGAAGAGCAGTACTTC.

This clonotype was observed many times. The chain combines TRBV7-6 with TRBJ2-3, with D uncertain. V lost 1 base and J 2 bases, leaving 13 bases between the germline ends. Germline CDR1 and CDR2: SGHVS and FNYEAQ. The CDR3 totals 16 residues. As DNA, the CDR3 is TGTGCCAGCAGCTTAGGGTCTGTCAAATCCACAGATACGCAGTATTTT. Translating gives CASSLGSVKSTDTQYF.

This clonotype has only a few counts. The rearrangement uses TRBV3-1 and TRBJ1-1; no firm D call. The CDR3 consists of 13 residues. Trimming took off 1 base at V and 3 bases at J, with 6 bases between the two ends. Germline V CDR1 and CDR2: LGHDT, YNNKEL (reference sequence). The CDR3 loop is CASSQGSHTEAFF. DNA of the CDR3: TGTGCCAGCAGCCAAGGCAGTCACACTGAAGCTTTCTTT.

This chain links TRBV27 with TRBJ1-6, with a weak D call TRBD1 (5 bases). Germline V CDR1 and CDR2: MNHEY, SMNVEV (reference sequence). Trimming cost V 5 bases and J 7 bases, with 9 bases left between them. The CDR3 is 13 residues long. CDR3 nucleotides: TGTGCCAGCAGTCCCCGACAGAATTCACCCCTCCACTTT. It specifies CASSPRQNSPLHF.